These T cell receptor beta chains were read from a single sample in a study of cytomegalovirus exposure and HLA in healthy donors. The repertoire was sequenced with immunoSEQ multiplex PCR; TCRdb's copy has only in-frame clones and lacks some. The table records around 150,000 clones, 60% to 80% of them present only once. The source material was PBMCs. The receptors were sampled from a man over 45 in good health and CMV-seropositive. CDR3s include the opening cysteine and the closing phenylalanine or tryptophan. The order of the fields is J gene, D gene, CDR3 length, V gene, clone size, CDR3 protein, CDR3 DNA. The D gene is left open where the match is weak. The size entry is marked missing in some rows and otherwise reads once, few, many or a size class.

TRBJ2-7 TRBD1 14 TRBV5-1 NA CASSSGQGSYEQYF TGCGCCAGCAGCTCGGGACAGGGCTCCTACGAGCAGTACTTC
TRBJ2-7 NA 16 TRBV4-3 NA CASSQDQSGSSYEQYF TGCGCCAGCAGCCAAGATCAAAGCGGATCCTCCTACGAGCAGTACTTC
TRBJ1-4 NA 14 TRBV6-1 NA CASSDWSNGEKLFF TGTGCCAGCAGTGACTGGAGTAATGGTGAAAAACTGTTTTTT
TRBJ2-1 NA 14 TRBV6-1 NA CASSFSSRYNEQFF TGTGCCAGCAGCTTTAGCAGCCGCTACAATGAGCAGTTCTTC
TRBJ2-1 TRBD1 14 TRBV5-4 NA CASSSGTDRNEQFF TGTGCCAGCAGCTCCGGGACAGACAGAAATGAGCAGTTCTTC
TRBJ2-5 NA 15 TRBV7-3 NA CASSLQATSQETQYF TGTGCCAGCAGCTTACAGGCCACTAGCCAAGAGACCCAGTACTTC
TRBJ1-2 NA 14 TRBV28 NA CASSLWGRVDGYTF TGTGCCAGCAGTTTATGGGGCAGGGTGGATGGCTACACCTTC
TRBJ2-5 NA 14 TRBV27 NA CASSLSEWAETQYF TGTGCCAGCAGTTTATCCGAGTGGGCTGAGACCCAGTACTTC
TRBJ2-1 TRBD2 15 TRBV10-1 NA CASSRPGTTYNEQFF TGCGCCAGCAGCCGTCCCGGGACTACCTACAATGAGCAGTTCTTC
TRBJ2-4 TRBD1 16 TRBV4-3 few CASSQDRLGAKNIQYF TGCGCCAGCAGCCAGGACAGGCTTGGTGCCAAAAACATTCAGTACTTC
TRBJ2-3 TRBD1 14 TRBV6-5 NA CASSYSTGTDTQYF TGTGCCAGCAGTTACTCGACAGGGACAGATACGCAGTATTTT
TRBJ2-4 NA 11 TRBV6-6 once CASSGRTPQYF TGTGCCAGCAGTGGCCGGACACCGCAGTACTTC
TRBJ2-2 TRBD1 16 TRBV5-1 NA CASSTLQGVAAGELFF TGCGCCAGCAGCACCCTACAGGGGGTGGCCGCCGGGGAGCTGTTTTTT
TRBJ2-1 NA 11 TRBV19 NA CASSIDAHRFF TGTGCCAGTAGTATAGACGCCCATAGGTTCTTC
TRBJ2-7 TRBD2 16 TRBV6-1 many CASSESGGGGAYEQYF TGTGCCAGCAGTGAAAGCGGCGGGGGGGGAGCCTACGAGCAGTACTTC
TRBJ2-7 NA 12 TRBV9 once CASSLEGGEQYF TGTGCCAGCAGCTTGGAGGGCGGAGAGCAGTACTTC
TRBJ2-1 TRBD1 15 TRBV14 NA CASSQGQGVHNEQFF TGTGCCAGCAGCCAAGGACAGGGCGTTCACAATGAGCAGTTCTTC
TRBJ1-4 NA 17 TRBV5-5 NA CASTTWPRGGTNEKLFF TGTGCCAGCACTACGTGGCCCAGGGGAGGGACTAATGAAAAACTGTTTTTT
TRBJ1-1 TRBD1 14 TRBV18 NA CASSPRQGLDMGFF TGTGCCAGCTCACCGCGACAGGGATTGGATATGGGTTTCTTT
TRBJ1-1 NA 15 TRBV9 NA CASSAGLLMNTEAFF TGTGCCAGCAGCGCGGGGTTATTAATGAACACTGAAGCTTTCTTT
TRBJ2-7 TRBD2 14 TRBV5-6 NA CASSLGLASYEQYF TGTGCCAGCAGCTTGGGACTAGCGAGCTACGAGCAGTACTTC
TRBJ1-5 TRBD1 14 TRBV6-6 once CASRAGTANQPQHF TGTGCCAGCAGGGCCGGGACAGCCAATCAGCCCCAGCATTTT
TRBJ1-2 NA 15 TRBV9 NA CASSLGHRGNYGYTF TGTGCCAGCAGCCTGGGACATCGAGGGAACTATGGCTACACCTTC
TRBJ2-7 NA 14 TRBV10-3 NA CAITNSGFTYEQYF TGTGCCATCACGAACTCCGGGTTTACCTACGAGCAGTACTTC
TRBJ2-5 TRBD1 14 TRBV5-1 once CASRKTGVQETQYF TGCGCCAGCAGAAAGACAGGGGTTCAGGAGACCCAGTACTTC
TRBJ2-5 TRBD2 17 TRBV9 NA CASSVDPVSGGDETQYF TGTGCCAGCAGCGTAGACCCCGTCAGCGGGGGGGATGAGACCCAGTACTTC
TRBJ2-7 TRBD1 15 TRBV28 NA CASSLWGQASYEQYF TGTGCCAGCAGTTTATGGGGACAGGCCTCCTACGAGCAGTACTTC
TRBJ1-5 NA 12 TRBV6-6 NA CASSLGGQPQHF TGTGCCAGCAGCTTAGGGGGTCAGCCCCAGCATTTT
TRBJ2-7 NA 15 TRBV27 NA CASSLSAGNAYEQYF TGTGCCAGCAGTTTATCAGCAGGGAACGCCTACGAGCAGTACTTC
TRBJ2-5 NA 14 TRBV7-2 NA CASSLAGGRVTQYF TGTGCCAGCAGCTTAGCGGGGGGGCGCGTGACCCAGTACTTC
TRBJ2-2 TRBD2 17 TRBV7-9 NA CASSPRLAGLYTGELFF TGTGCCAGCAGCCCAAGACTAGCGGGGCTTTACACCGGGGAGCTGTTTTTT
TRBJ1-6 TRBD1 17 TRBV10-3 once CAISETLGQYYNSPLHF TGTGCCATCAGTGAGACTCTGGGACAGTACTATAATTCACCCCTCCACTTT
TRBJ2-7 TRBD2 14 TRBV5-1 NA CASSFGGVSYEQYF TGCGCCAGCAGCTTTGGGGGGGTTTCGTACGAGCAGTACTTC
TRBJ1-5 NA 15 TRBV19 NA CASSPDSKFNQPQHF TGTGCCAGTAGTCCGGACAGTAAATTCAATCAGCCCCAGCATTTT
TRBJ2-1 TRBD2 13 TRBV28 NA CASTAGGRNEQFF TGTGCCAGCACGGCGGGGGGGCGAAATGAGCAGTTCTTC
TRBJ2-7 TRBD1 14 TRBV7-2 NA CASSLDRGPYEQYF TGTGCCAGCAGCCTAGACAGGGGGCCCTACGAGCAGTACTTC
TRBJ2-5 TRBD1 13 TRBV5-4 once CASSFQGEETQYF TGTGCCAGCAGCTTCCAGGGGGAAGAGACCCAGTACTTC
TRBJ2-7 TRBD1 13 TRBV27 NA CASSVGQTYEQYF TGTGCCAGCAGTGTGGGACAGACCTACGAGCAGTACTTC
TRBJ1-5 TRBD1 16 TRBV4-1 few CASSQPRQGFNQPQHF TGCGCCAGCAGCCAGCCTCGACAGGGATTCAATCAGCCCCAGCATTTT
TRBJ1-1 TRBD1 12 TRBV29-1 NA CSVGRGRVEAFF TGCAGCGTGGGCAGGGGGCGGGTTGAAGCTTTCTTT
TRBJ2-1 NA 17 TRBV5-6 NA CASSFRAGWLSVLEQFF TGTGCCAGCAGCTTTAGGGCGGGCTGGCTCTCAGTACTTGAGCAGTTCTTC
TRBJ2-4 NA 15 TRBV6-6 NA CASSTDLQAKNIQYF TGTGCCAGCAGCACGGACTTGCAAGCCAAAAACATTCAGTACTTC
TRBJ1-2 NA 12 TRBV5-1 NA CASSLDLRGYTF TGCGCCAGCAGCTTGGATCTCCGTGGCTACACCTTC